Listed below are T cell receptor beta chains from one sample, sequenced in a study of shared clonotypes between healthy human individuals. TCRdb keeps only in-frame clones here, not all; method: immunoSEQ multiplex PCR. The table has just over 95,000 clones, around two thirds seen once. Sequenced: memory CD8+ T cells sorted from blood. The receptors derive from a man aged 25 to 40 in good health. CDR3s include the opening cysteine and the closing phenylalanine or tryptophan. The D gene is left open where the match is weak. Size tells how often a clone was seen (once, few, many) or the class of an expanded clone, and some rows leave it out.

TRBJ1-4 TRBV28 TRBD1 many TGTGCCAGCAGTCCCGACAGGGGGTGGGCTAATGAAAAACTGTTTTTT CASSPDRGWANEKLFF
TRBJ2-1 TRBV7-2 - - TGTGCCAGCAGCCAAAGGGAGAGGCAGGGCGAGCAGTTCTTC CASSQRERQGEQFF
TRBJ1-2 TRBV2 - - TGTGCCAGCAGTCTCCGGGACACCCCCCGGGACTATGGCTACACCTTC CASSLRDTPRDYGYTF
TRBJ2-3 TRBV9 TRBD2 - TGTGCCAGCAGCATCCTCGGGGCACTAGCGGGAGATGGTACGCAGTATTTT CASSILGALAGDGTQYF
TRBJ2-4 TRBV5-1 TRBD2 - TGCGCCAGCAGCCGCGCGGGGGACTGGAGTAACATTCAGTACTTC CASSRAGDWSNIQYF
TRBJ1-4 TRBV7-2 - - TGTGCCAGCAGCTCCACGGAAAAACTGTTTTTT CASSSTEKLFF
TRBJ1-5 TRBV4-2 - - TGTGCCAGCAGCCAAGATACAGGTTCCAATCAGCCCCAGCATTTT CASSQDTGSNQPQHF
TRBJ1-5 TRBV7-9 TRBD1 - TGTGCCAGCAGCCCCGGGACAGGGACGGGTTATCAGCCCCAGCATTTT CASSPGTGTGYQPQHF
TRBJ2-3 TRBV27 - once TGTGCCACTACGGCCCGATCTTTGGATACGCAGTATTTT CATTARSLDTQYF
TRBJ2-7 TRBV18 - - TGTGCCAGCTCAGGGTCAGCGGTGCGCTCCTACGAGCAGTACTTC CASSGSAVRSYEQYF
TRBJ2-1 TRBV5-4 - - TGTGCCAGCAGCTTTACTACAGGGTCTCGGGAGCAGTTCTTC CASSFTTGSREQFF
TRBJ2-1 TRBV7-9 - few TGTGCCAGCAGCTTACCTGCTGGGATGAGGGCTGAGCAGTTCTTC CASSLPAGMRAEQFF
TRBJ2-7 TRBV9 - - TGTGCCAGCAGCGTAGAGGAGACTAGTTCCTACGAGCAGTACTTC CASSVEETSSYEQYF
TRBJ2-7 TRBV18 - - TGTGCCAGCTCACCACCGTTGGTCTCCTACGAGCAGTACTTC CASSPPLVSYEQYF
TRBJ1-2 TRBV6-6 - - TGTGCCAGCAGTTATGACGAGGGCGTCAGTGGCTACACCTTC CASSYDEGVSGYTF
TRBJ1-1 TRBV5-4 - - TGTGCCAGCAGCCTCGGGGGATTGAACACTGAAGCTTTCTTT CASSLGGLNTEAFF
TRBJ2-1 TRBV6-4 - many TGTGCCAGCAGTGACTCGTCTAATATGGAGCAGTTCTTC CASSDSSNMEQFF
TRBJ2-4 TRBV25-1 - many TGTGCCAGCAGTGCAAACGGGAGAGGGTACTTC CASSANGRGYF
TRBJ2-1 TRBV7-2 - few TGTGCCAGCAGCTTTTTGGAGAATGAGCAGTTCTTC CASSFLENEQFF
TRBJ2-7 TRBV19 TRBD1 once TGTGCCAGTAGTATATCAGGGGGCGCGTACGAGCAGTACTTC CASSISGGAYEQYF
TRBJ2-3 TRBV23-1 - few TGCGCCAGCAGTCAATCAGGGGATACGCAGTATTTT CASSQSGDTQYF
TRBJ2-7 TRBV11-2 TRBD2 - TGTGCCAGCAGCCTCGGACTAGCGGGATTGGGCTACGAGCAGTACTTC CASSLGLAGLGYEQYF
TRBJ2-5 TRBV29-1 TRBD1 - TGCAGCGTTGAAGACCCCGGATCGAGGGGGCGGGAGACCCAGTACTTC CSVEDPGSRGRETQYF
TRBJ2-7 TRBV5-4 - once TGTGCCAGCAGCTCGGAACACTACGAGCAGTACTTC CASSSEHYEQYF
TRBJ2-7 TRBV28 - - TGTGCCAGCAGTTTCAGGGGGACTAGTTCCTACGAGCAGTACTTC CASSFRGTSSYEQYF
TRBJ2-1 TRBV29-1 TRBD1 once TGCAGCGTACTCACCCCGGGACAGGGCTACAATGAGCAGTTCTTC CSVLTPGQGYNEQFF
TRBJ2-3 TRBV7-8 - - TGTGCCAGCAGCTTATCGGGTACGCAGTATTTT CASSLSGTQYF
TRBJ2-5 TRBV19 TRBD1 - TGTGCCAGTAGTACCGCCGGGACAGGACAAGAGACCCAGTACTTC CASSTAGTGQETQYF
TRBJ1-2 TRBV7-9 - few TGTGCCAGCAGCTTAGAAAACAGGGATGGCTACACCTTC CASSLENRDGYTF
TRBJ2-1 TRBV2 - - TGTGCCAGCAGTGAAGTGATTAATGAGCAGTTCTTC CASSEVINEQFF
TRBJ2-1 TRBV7-9 - - TGTGCCAGCAGCTTAGTGAATGGGGATGAGCAGTTCTTC CASSLVNGDEQFF
TRBJ2-7 TRBV7-2 TRBD2 - TGTGCCAGCAGCTTAAGTTGGACTAGCGTCTACGAGCAGTACTTC CASSLSWTSVYEQYF
TRBJ2-3 TRBV19 TRBD2 - TGTGCCAGTAGTATTAGCGGGAGTGACACAGATACGCAGTATTTT CASSISGSDTDTQYF
TRBJ2-5 TRBV28 - - TGTGCCAGCAGTTTTCAGGGCCTCCAAGAGACCCAGTACTTC CASSFQGLQETQYF
TRBJ2-3 TRBV29-1 TRBD2 - TGCAGCGTTGAAGGCCTAGCGGATCTTTATACGCAGTATTTT CSVEGLADLYTQYF
TRBJ1-1 TRBV29-1 - - TGCAGCGTTGATGGCCAGCGATACACTGAAGCTTTCTTT CSVDGQRYTEAFF
TRBJ1-5 TRBV28 - - TGTGCCAGCAGAGCAGGACCAGGGATGGGTCAGCCCCAGCATTTT CASRAGPGMGQPQHF
TRBJ1-3 TRBV4-3 - - TGCGCCAGCAGCCAAGCCCCTGGGACGGGGGGAAACACCATATATTTT CASSQAPGTGGNTIYF
TRBJ2-5 TRBV6-5 - - TGTGCCAGCAGTTACTCTCATGGCGGTAGACAAGAGACCCAGTACTTC CASSYSHGGRQETQYF
TRBJ2-1 TRBV19 - once TGTGCCAGTACCCACTTCCCGGGGGTAGGCTCCTACAATGAGCAGTTCTTC CASTHFPGVGSYNEQFF
TRBJ2-7 TRBV28 - - TGTGCCACCACCCAACGGGAGTACGAGCAGTACTTC CATTQREYEQYF
TRBJ2-3 TRBV28 - - TGTGCCACCAGTTTGATAGATACGCAGTATTTT CATSLIDTQYF
TRBJ2-7 TRBV10-3 TRBD2 - TGTGCCATCAGTGAGGGACTAGCGGGGCCCTACGAGCAGTACTTC CAISEGLAGPYEQYF
TRBJ2-1 TRBV2 TRBD2 - TGTGCCAGCAGGGGGACTAGCGGGAGGGAGGGGTATTACAATGAGCAGTTCTTC CASRGTSGREGYYNEQFF
TRBJ2-7 TRBV6-4 - once TGTGCCAGCTTCCCGGAGTCCCGCTACGAGCAGTACTTC CASFPESRYEQYF
TRBJ2-7 TRBV6-1 - few TGTGCCAGCCGGGCCCCAGTAAACGAGCAGTACTTC CASRAPVNEQYF
TRBJ1-5 TRBV19 - - TGTGCCAGTAGCCATGGGGTGGGTCAGCCCCAGCATTTT CASSHGVGQPQHF
TRBJ1-1 TRBV4-1 TRBD1 few TGCGCCAGCAGCCAAGCCCTAGGGTCCAGGGGGATGAACACTGAAGCTTTCTTT CASSQALGSRGMNTEAFF
TRBJ2-7 TRBV27 - many TGTGCCAGCAGTTCCGGACACACTACGCTCGGAGAGCAGTACTTC CASSSGHTTLGEQYF
TRBJ2-1 TRBV7-8 - - TGTGCCAGCAGCTTCCGGGGGTACAATGAGCAGTTCTTC CASSFRGYNEQFF
TRBJ2-5 TRBV6-9 TRBD1 - TGTGCCAGCAGCCTCCAAAATGGGGACAGAAAAGAGACCCAGTACTTC CASSLQNGDRKETQYF
TRBJ2-3 TRBV28 - - TGTGCCAGCAGCCTCCTAGCGTCCCTGAGCACAGATACGCAGTATTTT CASSLLASLSTDTQYF
TRBJ1-2 TRBV9 TRBD1 - TGTGCCAGCAGCCTCCGGGACAGGGGGATTTCGGATGGCTACACCTTC CASSLRDRGISDGYTF